These 6 T cell receptor beta chains came from one sample sequenced in a study of T cell responses to AZD1222 COVID-19 vaccine. Here immunoSEQ multiplex PCR was the method, and the copy in TCRdb shows in-frame clones only, minus some. The data contain approximately 100,000 clones, around nine tenths of them singletons. The starting material was peripheral blood, obtained on day 0 of AZD1222 vaccination. These receptors were obtained from an adult in good health.

This rearrangement joins TRBV9 to TRBJ1-5, with 12 bases aligning to TRBD1. The CDR3 covers 14 residues. The V gene's germline CDR1 is SGDLS and CDR2 YYNGEE. J gave up 7 bases and V 3 bases, and 2 bases lay outside the gene matches. The CDR3 DNA sequence: TGTGCCAGCAGCGCCGGGACAGGGGGCCAGCCCCAGCATTTT. It translates to CASSAGTGGQPQHF.

This clone is a singleton in its sample. The chain combines TRBV12-5 with TRBJ1-2, with 8 bases aligning to TRBD1. CDR1 is LGHNT and CDR2 is FRNRAP in the germline V gene. V gave up 5 bases and J gave up 4 bases; unmatched junction bases: 3. The CDR3 has 13 amino acids. The CDR3 sequence: CASGGDRPYGYTF. CDR3 coding DNA: TGTGCTAGTGGTGGGGACAGGCCCTATGGCTACACCTTC.

The chain couples TRBV30 to TRBJ2-7, with 9 bases fitting TRBD1. Trimming cost V 5 bases and J 6 bases; bases outside gene matches: 8. Germline V gives CDR1 GTSNPN, CDR2 SVGIG (reference sequence). This CDR3 has 13 amino acids. The CDR3 coding sequence is TGTGCCTGGGCGCCCTTGACAGGGGGCGAGCAGTACTTC. As protein: CAWAPLTGGEQYF.

The chain links TRBV6-5 to TRBJ1-2; 7 nucleotides match TRBD1. J gave up 4 bases and V 0 bases, and 5 bases lay outside the gene matches. This CDR3 has 15 residues. Germline values: CDR1 MNHEY, CDR2 SVGAGI. The CDR3, as DNA: TGTGCCAGCAGTTACTCGTCTGAGGGGGCCTATGGCTACACCTTC. This codes for CASSYSSEGAYGYTF.

This clone was found once. The chain joins TRBV7-9 to TRBJ1-5; D not certain. The CDR3 consists of 12 residues. The V gene lost 1 base and the J gene lost 6 bases, with 4 bases spanning the gap. Per germline, CDR1 SEHNR and CDR2 FQNEAQ (reference sequence). CDR3 protein: CASSLGGQPQHF. The DNA of the CDR3 is TGTGCCAGCAGCTTAGGGGGTCAGCCCCAGCATTTT.

For this clone: The sample has other DNA sequences that encode this CDR3 too. V gene TRBV2 combines with J gene TRBJ1-5; a possible D gene is TRBD1 (5 bases). The CDR3 runs 15 residues. V lost 4 bases and J 6 bases, leaving 16 bases between the germline ends. CDR1 SNHLY and CDR2 FYNNEI come from the germline V gene. The CDR3 DNA sequence: TGTGCCAGCAGTGCGGGGGACTGGGTCGGTCAGCCCCAGCATTTT. This sequence encodes CASSAGDWVGQPQHF. The entire variable domain, with the rest obtained from reference TRBV2 and TRBJ1-5, is as follows: EPEVTQTPSHQVTQMGQEVILRCVPISNHLYFYWYRQILGQKVEFLVSFYNNEISEKSEIFDDQFSVERPDGSNFTLKIRSTKLEDSAMYFCASSAGDWVGQPQHFGDGTRLSIL.